This T cell receptor beta chain is from a study of T cells in Graves' hyperthyroidism and ophthalmopathy. In the study overall: Staff took peripheral blood when the initial diagnosis was made, before any treatment began.

It was considered stable Graves' hyperthyroidism when ophthalmopathy did not progress within 18 months. Patients aged 18 to 65 with hyperthyroidism were newly diagnosed, with duration under 2 months. What was amplified from RNA transcripts were TCR beta CDR3 regions. HTBI primers drove first-round RT-PCR of the TCR CDR3. MiXCR, applied by TCRdb to the multiplex PCR reads, yields one record per CDR3 protein. The repertoire consists of about 690,000 distinct CDR3 sequences, with roughly a sixth occurring once and the leading ten covering roughly 16%. The germline CDR1 and CDR2 sequences are SNHLY and FYNNEI. V was clipped by 5 bases and J by 2 bases, with 10 bases between them. The length of the CDR3 is 14 residues. This clonotype has ten or more counts.

Sequenced input: blood. This TCR was sampled from a man aged 45-60 years with Graves' hyperthyroidism. The chain employs TRBV2 and TRBJ1-5, with D possibly TRBD1 on 6 matching bases. The CDR3 nucleotides are TGTGCCAGCAGTACAGGGTTTGGCAATCAGCCCCAGCATTTT. This gives the protein CASSTGFGNQPQHF.